The rows below give T cell receptor beta chains drawn from one sample of a study of blood T cell repertoires in COVID-19. Method: immunoSEQ multiplex PCR; TCRdb's copy keeps in-frame clones and lacks some. The data show tens of thousands of clones, 87% seen once. Sequencing was done on a sample of peripheral blood. The receptors come from a woman between 50 and 59 years old with active or convalescent COVID-19. Each CDR3 is given with its conserved first and last residue. Each record gives: clone size, J gene, D gene, V gene, CDR3 protein, CDR3 DNA. The D gene is left open where the match is weak. A clone size is listed for some rows: how often the clone was seen (once, few, many), or a class if it is expanded.

>-|TRBJ2-7|-|TRBV4-3
CASSVEQGGYEQYF
TGCGCCAGCAGTGTGGAACAGGGTGGCTACGAGCAGTACTTC
>-|TRBJ1-4|-|TRBV20-1
CSASPSGGTNEKLFF
TGCAGTGCTAGTCCTTCGGGGGGAACTAATGAAAAACTGTTTTTT
>-|TRBJ1-2|-|TRBV6-2/TRBV6-3
CASSSRAGDLYGYTF
TGTGCCAGCAGTTCCCGGGCCGGGGATCTCTATGGCTACACCTTC
>-|TRBJ2-7|TRBD1|TRBV6-5
CASSRDSLYEQYF
TGTGCCAGCAGCCGGGACAGCCTCTACGAGCAGTACTTC
>-|TRBJ2-2|-|TRBV5-1
CASSQTSPKGGELFF
TGCGCCAGCAGCCAAACTAGCCCGAAGGGCGGGGAGCTGTTTTTT
>few|TRBJ1-5|-|TRBV30
CAWSVQYHQPQHF
TGTGCCTGGAGTGTACAATATCATCAGCCCCAGCATTTT
>once|TRBJ1-2|-|TRBV2
CASSARQNYGYTF
TGTGCCAGCAGTGCCCGACAGAACTATGGCTACACCTTC
>-|TRBJ1-5|-|TRBV6-5
CASSYSPGKPQHF
TGTGCCAGCAGTTACTCACCGGGGAAGCCCCAGCATTTT
>-|TRBJ2-7|-|TRBV2
CASSHPGGGGDGEQYF
TGTGCCAGCAGCCATCCAGGGGGCGGGGGGGATGGCGAGCAGTACTTC
>once|TRBJ2-1|TRBD2|TRBV4-2
CASSPQTSGGPYNEQFF
TGTGCCAGCAGCCCCCAGACCAGCGGGGGTCCCTACAATGAGCAGTTCTTC
>-|TRBJ2-3|-|TRBV29-1
CSGVSFKGGNTDTQYF
TGCAGCGGCGTGTCGTTTAAAGGAGGTAACACAGATACGCAGTATTTT
>-|TRBJ2-3|TRBD1|TRBV6-5
CASSTPGQIGDTQYF
TGTGCCAGCAGTACCCCGGGACAGATAGGAGATACGCAGTATTTT
>few|TRBJ1-1|-|TRBV24-1
CATSQNTEAFF
TGTGCCACCAGTCAGAACACTGAAGCTTTCTTT
>-|TRBJ1-2|TRBD1|TRBV19
CASSRGQGINYGYTF
TGTGCCAGTAGCCGGGGACAGGGAATAAACTATGGCTACACCTTC
>-|TRBJ1-5|-|TRBV7-2
CASSLVDSSNQPQHF
TGTGCCAGCAGCTTAGTGGACAGTAGCAATCAGCCCCAGCATTTT
>-|TRBJ2-1|TRBD2|TRBV7-2
CASSLGGSGGLPYNEQFF
TGTGCCAGCAGCTTAGGGGGCTCGGGGGGTTTGCCCTACAATGAGCAGTTCTTC
>-|TRBJ1-1|TRBD1|TRBV29-1
CSVRTGGETEAFF
TGCAGCGTTAGGACAGGGGGCGAGACTGAAGCTTTCTTT
>-|TRBJ1-1|-|TRBV14
CASSQRLGGLQNTEAFF
TGTGCCAGCAGCCAAAGGCTGGGGGGGCTGCAGAACACTGAAGCTTTCTTT
>-|TRBJ1-2|-|TRBV21-1
CASSKSRDRGPGYTF
TGTGCCAGCAGCAAATCCCGGGACAGGGGGCCTGGCTACACCTTC
>-|TRBJ1-2|-|TRBV3-1/TRBV3-2
CASSQVGRGGGGYTF
TGTGCCAGCAGCCAAGTAGGACGGGGAGGGGGTGGCTACACCTTC
>-|TRBJ1-3|-|TRBV6-5
CASSSTGSSGNTIYF
TGTGCCAGCAGTTCCACAGGGAGCTCTGGAAACACCATATATTTT
>-|TRBJ2-1|TRBD2|TRBV6-1
CASSERGGASSYNEQFF
TGTGCCAGCAGTGAACGCGGGGGGGCGAGCTCCTACAATGAGCAGTTCTTC
>-|TRBJ2-3|-|TRBV7-2
CASSLKAGPSTQYF
TGTGCCAGCAGCTTAAAGGCAGGGCCAAGTACGCAGTATTTT
>-|TRBJ1-1|TRBD1|TRBV9
CASSVATGPNTEAFF
TGTGCCAGCAGCGTAGCGACAGGGCCGAACACTGAAGCTTTCTTT
>-|TRBJ2-7|-|TRBV6-6
CASSRKGGDPSYEQYF
TGTGCCAGCAGTCGAAAAGGAGGAGATCCTTCCTACGAGCAGTACTTC
>-|TRBJ1-2|TRBD1|TRBV27
CASSKGPGQGSGYTF
TGTGCCAGCAGTAAAGGGCCGGGACAGGGCTCTGGCTACACCTTC